This T cell receptor beta chain is drawn from a study of beta chain features in type 1 diabetes. Of the isolated RNA, all was reverse transcribed, and so the sequenced material was expressed TCRB transcripts. The table came from immunoSEQ multiplex PCR; TCRdb's copy has only in-frame clones and leaves some out. The top ten hold approximately 0.016% of the sample, which has some 330,000 clones, approximately 9.9% seen once. This clone has only a few counts. This TCR came from a woman aged 25 to 39 in good health. The sample consisted of naive CD4+ T cells from blood.

The CDR3 spells CAISPDRGAYEQYF. Written as DNA, the CDR3 is TGTGCCATCAGCCCCGACAGGGGAGCCTACGAGCAGTACTTC. The chain carries TRBV10-3 and TRBJ2-7, with TRBD1 matching over 8 bases. CDR1 is ENHRY, CDR2 SYGVKD, per germline. This CDR3 has 14 amino acids. The junction had 6 bases not matched to a gene; V was cut back by 6 bases and J by 2 bases.